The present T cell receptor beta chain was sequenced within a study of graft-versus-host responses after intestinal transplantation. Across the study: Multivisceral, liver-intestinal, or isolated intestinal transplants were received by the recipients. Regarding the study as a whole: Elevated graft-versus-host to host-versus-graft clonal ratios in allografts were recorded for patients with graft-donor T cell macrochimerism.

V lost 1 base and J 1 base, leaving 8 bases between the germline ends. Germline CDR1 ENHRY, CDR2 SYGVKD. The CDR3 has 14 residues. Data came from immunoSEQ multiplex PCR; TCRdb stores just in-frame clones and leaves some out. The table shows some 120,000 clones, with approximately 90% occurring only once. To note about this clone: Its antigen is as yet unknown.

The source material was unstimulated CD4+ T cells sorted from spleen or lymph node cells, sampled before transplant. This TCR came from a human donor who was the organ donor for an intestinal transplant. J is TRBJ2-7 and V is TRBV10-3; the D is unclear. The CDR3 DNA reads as TGTGCCATCAGTGAGTTCCCCGGATCCTACGAGCAGTACTTC. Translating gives CAISEFPGSYEQYF.